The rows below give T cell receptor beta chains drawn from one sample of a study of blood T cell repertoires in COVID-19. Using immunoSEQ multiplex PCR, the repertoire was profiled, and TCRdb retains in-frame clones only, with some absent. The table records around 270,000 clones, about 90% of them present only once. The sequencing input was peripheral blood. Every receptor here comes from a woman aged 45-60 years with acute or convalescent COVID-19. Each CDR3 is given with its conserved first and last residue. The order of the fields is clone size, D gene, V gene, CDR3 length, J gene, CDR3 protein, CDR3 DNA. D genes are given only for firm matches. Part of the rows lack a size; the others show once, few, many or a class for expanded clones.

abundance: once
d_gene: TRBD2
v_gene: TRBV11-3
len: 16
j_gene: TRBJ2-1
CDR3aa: CASSAVLAGVGDEQFF
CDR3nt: TGTGCCAGCAGCGCCGTACTAGCGGGAGTAGGCGATGAGCAGTTCTTC

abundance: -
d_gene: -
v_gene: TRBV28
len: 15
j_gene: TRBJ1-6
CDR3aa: CASSFMDRLNSPLHF
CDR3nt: TGTGCCAGCAGTTTTATGGACAGACTAAATTCACCCCTCCACTTT

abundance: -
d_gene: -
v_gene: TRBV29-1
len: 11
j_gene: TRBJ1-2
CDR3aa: CSALGAAGYTF
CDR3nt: TGCAGCGCCCTTGGGGCGGCTGGCTACACCTTC

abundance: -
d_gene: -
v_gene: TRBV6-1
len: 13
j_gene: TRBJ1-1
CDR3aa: CASSEYKNTEAFF
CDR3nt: TGTGCCAGCAGTGAATACAAAAACACTGAAGCTTTCTTT

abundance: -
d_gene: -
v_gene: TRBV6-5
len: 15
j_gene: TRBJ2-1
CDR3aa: CASRETGAAYNEQFF
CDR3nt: TGTGCCAGCAGAGAGACAGGAGCTGCCTACAATGAGCAGTTCTTC

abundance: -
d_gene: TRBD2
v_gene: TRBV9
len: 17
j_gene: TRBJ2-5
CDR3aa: CASSVGARLAGWETQYF
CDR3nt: TGTGCCAGCAGCGTTGGGGCGCGACTAGCGGGTTGGGAGACCCAGTACTTC

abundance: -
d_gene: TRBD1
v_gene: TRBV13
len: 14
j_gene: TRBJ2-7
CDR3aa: CASSYGQGAYEQYF
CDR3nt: TGTGCCAGCAGTTACGGACAGGGGGCGTACGAGCAGTACTTC

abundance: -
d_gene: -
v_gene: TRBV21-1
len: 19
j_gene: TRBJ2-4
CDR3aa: CASNQIPLAGEGGKNIQYF
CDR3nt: TGTGCCAGCAACCAAATACCGTTAGCGGGAGAGGGTGGCAAAAACATTCAGTACTTC

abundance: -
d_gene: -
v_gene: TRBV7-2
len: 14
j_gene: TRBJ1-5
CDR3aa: CASSFSGGGQPQHF
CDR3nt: TGTGCCAGCAGCTTTTCCGGGGGAGGGCAGCCCCAGCATTTT

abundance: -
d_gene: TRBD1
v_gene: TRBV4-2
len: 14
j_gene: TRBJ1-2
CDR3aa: CASSPPDRVGGYTF
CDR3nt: TGTGCCAGCAGCCCCCCGGACAGGGTCGGTGGCTACACCTTC

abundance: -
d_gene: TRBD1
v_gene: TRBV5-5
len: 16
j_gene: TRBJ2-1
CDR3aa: CASSLGPSRGLYEQFF
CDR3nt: TGTGCCAGCAGCTTGGGCCCCAGCAGGGGGCTGTATGAGCAGTTCTTC

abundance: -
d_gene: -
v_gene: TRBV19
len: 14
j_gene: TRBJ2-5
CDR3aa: CASSTPGDQETQYF
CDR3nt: TGTGCCAGTAGTACCCCCGGGGACCAAGAGACCCAGTACTTC

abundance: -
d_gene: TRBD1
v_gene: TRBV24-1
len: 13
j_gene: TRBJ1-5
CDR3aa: CATAGTDNQPQHF
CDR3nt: TGTGCCACCGCAGGGACAGACAATCAGCCCCAGCATTTT